This is a list of T cell receptor beta chains from one sample in a study of cytomegalovirus exposure and HLA in healthy donors. Sequencing was performed with immunoSEQ multiplex PCR; in TCRdb, only in-frame clones are kept and a portion is missing. Among 95,000 to 150,000 clones listed, 85% to 90% were seen once. The specimen was PBMCs. Every receptor here comes from a woman between 18 and 29 years old in good health and CMV-seronegative. The conserved cysteine and the conserved F or W are not part of the CDR3 here. Expanded clones get a size class; other rows say once, few or many, or leave the size out.

>TRBV19|TRBJ2-2|16|NA
ASSMGYRAGENTGELF
>TRBV6-1|TRBJ2-7|13|NA
ASSEGSTGPYEQY
>TRBV6-5|TRBJ2-1|11|NA
ASSSGGGPFPF
>TRBV9|TRBJ2-7|13|many
ASSVRGTGAYEQY
>TRBV5-1|TRBJ2-7|14|NA
ASSLGAGGPGYEQY
>TRBV6-5|TRBJ1-2|13|NA
ASSYSKGGNYGYT
>TRBV19|TRBJ2-2|11|NA
ASSIAGTGELF
>TRBV28|TRBJ2-1|14|NA
ASSLSGGSAYNEQF
>TRBV7-2|TRBJ2-2|15|NA
ASSSALAGGVTGELF
>TRBV5-1|TRBJ2-3|18|NA
ASSSPRGSLAGGSTDTQY
>TRBV2|TRBJ2-1|12|NA
ASSERGSYNEQF
>TRBV7-9|TRBJ2-1|13|NA
ASSLDGLIYNEQF
>TRBV19|TRBJ2-3|13|NA
ASSMRDSRTDTQY
>TRBV7-7|TRBJ2-2|11|NA
ASQGTNTGELF
>TRBV5-1|TRBJ2-3|13|few
ASAGLAGGGDTQY
>TRBV4-1|TRBJ1-5|15|once
ASSQDKAGRVNQPQH
>TRBV7-9|TRBJ2-7|12|NA
ASSRRQGGDEQY
>TRBV11-2|TRBJ2-7|9|NA
ASSHRFEQY
>TRBV4-3|TRBJ2-1|14|NA
ASSQGGLADNNEQF
>TRBV29-1|TRBJ2-7|12|NA
SVERGTGQNEQY
>TRBV12-5|TRBJ2-5|15|NA
ASGPSLGQGVGETQY
>TRBV5-5|TRBJ2-2|13|NA
ASSLDYIPTGELF
>TRBV5-1|TRBJ2-7|12|NA
ASSSTTGAYEQY
>TRBV2|TRBJ1-5|14|once
ASSPLGGGSNQPQH
>TRBV5-6|TRBJ2-7|13|NA
ASSKPHRGYYEQY
>TRBV5-1|TRBJ2-3|19|NA
ASSLAFGLAGGPAYTDTQY
>TRBV29-1|TRBJ1-4|13|NA
SVRTPGGTNEKLF
>TRBV11-1|TRBJ2-1|16|once
ASSPRTSGGSSYNEQF
>TRBV7-2|TRBJ1-1|13|NA
ASSLEGAVNTEAF